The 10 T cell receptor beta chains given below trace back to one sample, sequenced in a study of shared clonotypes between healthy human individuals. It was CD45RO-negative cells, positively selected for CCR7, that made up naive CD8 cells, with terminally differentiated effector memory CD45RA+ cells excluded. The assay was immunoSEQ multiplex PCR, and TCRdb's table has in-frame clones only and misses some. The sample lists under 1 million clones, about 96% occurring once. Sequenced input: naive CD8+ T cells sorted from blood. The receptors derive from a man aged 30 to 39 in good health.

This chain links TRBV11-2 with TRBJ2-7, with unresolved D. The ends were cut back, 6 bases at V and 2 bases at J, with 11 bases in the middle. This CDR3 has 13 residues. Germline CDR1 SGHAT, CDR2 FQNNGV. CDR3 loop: CASRIPRTYEQYF. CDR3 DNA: TGTGCCAGCAGGATCCCCCGAACCTACGAGCAGTACTTC. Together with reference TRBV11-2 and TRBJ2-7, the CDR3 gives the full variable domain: EAGVAQSPRYKIIEKRQSVAFWCNPISGHATLYWYQQILGQGPKLLIQFQNNGVVDDSQLPKDRFSAERLKGVDSTLKIQPAKLEDSAVYLCASRIPRTYEQYFGPGTRLTVT.

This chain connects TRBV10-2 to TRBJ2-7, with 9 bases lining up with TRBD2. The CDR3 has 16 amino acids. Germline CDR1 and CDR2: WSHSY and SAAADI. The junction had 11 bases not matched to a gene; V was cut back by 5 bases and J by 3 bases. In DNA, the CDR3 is TGCGCCAGCAGTCAGACTTTAGCGGGAGAGGGCTACGAGCAGTACTTC. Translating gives CASSQTLAGEGYEQYF.

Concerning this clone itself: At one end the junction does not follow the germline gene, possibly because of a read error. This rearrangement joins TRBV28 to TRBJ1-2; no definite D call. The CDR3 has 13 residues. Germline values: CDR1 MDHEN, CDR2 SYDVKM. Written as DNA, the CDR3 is TGTGCCAGCAGCTTAACGGCAGCCGGTCTCGAGGCCTTC. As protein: CASSLTAAGLEAF.

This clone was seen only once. Written as DNA, the CDR3 is TGTGCCAGCAGCAGGAATTCGGGACTAGCCGACAATGAGCAGTTCTTC. Protein product: CASSRNSGLADNEQFF. V gene TRBV4-2 combines with J gene TRBJ2-1; 9 bases are shared with TRBD2. V gave up 5 bases and J gave up 5 bases; unmatched junction bases: 10. Germline-derived CDR1 and CDR2 are LGHNA and YNFKEQ. The CDR3 spans 16 residues.

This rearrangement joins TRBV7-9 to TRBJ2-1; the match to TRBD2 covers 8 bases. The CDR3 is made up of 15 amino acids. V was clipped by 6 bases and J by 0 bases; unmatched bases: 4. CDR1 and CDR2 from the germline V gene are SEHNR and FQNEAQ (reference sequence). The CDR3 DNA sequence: TGTGCCAGCAGTCCTCGGGAGGGCTCCTACAATGAGCAGTTCTTC. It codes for CASSPREGSYNEQFF.

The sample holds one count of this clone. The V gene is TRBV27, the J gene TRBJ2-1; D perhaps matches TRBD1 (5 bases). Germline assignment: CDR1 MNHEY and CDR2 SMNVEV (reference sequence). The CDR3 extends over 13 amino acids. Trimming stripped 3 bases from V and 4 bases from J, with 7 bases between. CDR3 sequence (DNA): TGTGCCAGCAGTTTGAGACAGTACAATGAGCAGTTCTTC. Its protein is CASSLRQYNEQFF.

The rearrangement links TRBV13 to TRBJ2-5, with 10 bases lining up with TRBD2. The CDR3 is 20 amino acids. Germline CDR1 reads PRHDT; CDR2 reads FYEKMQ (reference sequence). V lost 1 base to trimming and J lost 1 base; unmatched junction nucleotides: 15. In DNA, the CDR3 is TGTGCCAGCAGCTTAGAGGGGGTAGCGGGAGGAGGAGGGCCCCAAGAGACCCAGTACTTC. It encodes CASSLEGVAGGGGPQETQYF.

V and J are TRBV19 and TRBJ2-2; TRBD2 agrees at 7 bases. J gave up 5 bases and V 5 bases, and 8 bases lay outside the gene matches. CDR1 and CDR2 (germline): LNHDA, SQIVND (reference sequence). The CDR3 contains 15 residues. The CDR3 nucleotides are TGTGCCAGTAGTTGGGGGAGGGCCTCGACCGGGGAGCTGTTTTTT. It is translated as CASSWGRASTGELFF.

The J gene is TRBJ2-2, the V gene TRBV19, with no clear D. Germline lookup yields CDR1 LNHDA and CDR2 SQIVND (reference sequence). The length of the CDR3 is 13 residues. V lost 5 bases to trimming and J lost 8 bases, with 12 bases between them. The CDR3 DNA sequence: TGTGCCAGTAGTGTCGGGTCACCGGGGGAGCTGTTTTTT. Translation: CASSVGSPGELFF.

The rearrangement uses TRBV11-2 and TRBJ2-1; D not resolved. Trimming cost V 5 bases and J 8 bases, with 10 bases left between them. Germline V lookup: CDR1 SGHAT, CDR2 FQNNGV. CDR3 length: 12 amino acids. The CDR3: CASSTPGHEQFF. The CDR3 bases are TGTGCCAGCAGCACCCCGGGCCATGAGCAGTTCTTC. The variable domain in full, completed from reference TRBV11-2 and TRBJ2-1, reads EAGVAQSPRYKIIEKRQSVAFWCNPISGHATLYWYQQILGQGPKLLIQFQNNGVVDDSQLPKDRFSAERLKGVDSTLKIQPAKLEDSAVYLCASSTPGHEQFFGPGTRLTVL.